A single T cell receptor (beta chain) is shown here with its context. No antigen is known for it. Base-call qualities are not available, and no considerably larger clone is one nucleotide away. Taken from cysteine to phenylalanine, the CDR3 has 14 residues. Here the CDR3 DNA is all that survives: 42 bases in frame from base 1. CDR1 and CDR2, looked up from the germline V gene, are SGHTA and FQGNSA. V ends up 7 bases short and J 8 bases short, with an unmatched junction base count of 8. The data belong to a study of graft-versus-host responses after intestinal transplantation (dated by TCRdb to the early 2020s). Study-level background: The transplants that recipients got were multivisceral, liver-intestinal, or isolated intestinal. Every recipient was given anti-thymocyte globulin induction, then maintenance tacrolimus and steroids for 2 to 4 years. Bulk TCR-beta CDR3 sequencing was used to track graft-versus-host and host-versus-graft alloreactive T cell clones in the graft, circulation and bone marrow after intestinal transplantation. Alloreactive clones were identified by sequencing pre-transplant mixed lymphocyte reaction products and comparing these products with unstimulated pre-transplant donor and recipient T cells. A cohort of more than 20 intestinal transplant recipients, including one retransplant, was enrolled, and a few patients lacking pretransplant specimens were excluded. A peak of at least 4% donor T cells among recipient peripheral blood mononuclear cells was the definition used for donor T cell macrochimerism. Samples from a few later patients were sequenced in-house on an Illumina MiSeq with MiXCR processing rather than by the commercial service.

Preparation of the library involved the immunoSEQ multiplex PCR assay. For most patients, genomic DNA was isolated with the Qiagen DNeasy Blood and Tissue Kit and sent frozen to Adaptive Biotechnologies for TCR sequencing. Adaptive Biotechnologies carried out high-throughput TCR-beta CDR3 sequencing of genomic DNA for most patients. Per the source publication's procedure: TCR sequencing data for roughly 17 patients were retrieved from Adaptive's ImmunoSEQ software; three other patients were processed with MiXCR and VDJtools. To correct CD4 versus CD8 sorting errors, sequences present in both subsets at a frequency ratio below 5:1 were removed. CDR3 nucleotide sequences shared by donor and recipient were removed because the origin of these sequences could not be assigned. To count as alloreactive, a clone needed at least 2-fold expansion over unstimulated cells and a minimum CFSE-low frequency of 0.002% (template counts) or 0.001% (read counts). Clones detected in sequenced pre-transplant spleen, lymph node, or MLR CFSE-low populations of the donor or recipient were defined as mappable. The cumulative frequency of alloreactive clones was calculated as a percentage of all sequences, weighted by copy number. What TCRdb holds here is the immuneACCESS table cut down to in-frame rearrangements. Part of the clones is not present; checked against another copy, under half of the missing clones reflect an unresolved V gene, and the others are unexplained. That table is the source of V, J and clone size, and D and trimming were worked out from the DNA. This sample is represented by around 55,000 clones; more than 70% of them were singletons. The top ten hold 0.62% of the sample.

Points the paper makes about the study in general: Patients with donor T cell macrochimerism had high GvH to HvG T cell clonal ratios in their allografts. Early after transplant, declines in HvG clones were associated with peak levels of circulating GvH clones. GvH clones were detected in recipient bone marrow, and some of these GvH clones were observed earlier in ileal mucosa or blood, consistent with an intestinal mucosal origin. The relatively low number and heterogeneity of intestinal transplant patients limited the conclusions.

This specimen's time point label, interpreted: cells obtained before transplantation from donor or recipient. CD3+CD4+ and CD3+CD8+ populations were FACS-sorted from unstimulated pre-transplant donor and recipient cells taken from spleen or lymph nodes. The starting material was unstimulated CD4+ T cells sorted from spleen or lymph node cells, obtained before transplant. The TCR comes from a human donor who was the organ donor for an intestinal transplant. The chain joins TRBV7-2 to TRBJ2-1; 10 middle bases align to TRBD1. The nucleotide sequence reads as follows: TGTGCCAGCAACAGACAGGGGGCGTTGGATGAGCAGTTCTTC. This codes for CASNRQGALDEQFF.